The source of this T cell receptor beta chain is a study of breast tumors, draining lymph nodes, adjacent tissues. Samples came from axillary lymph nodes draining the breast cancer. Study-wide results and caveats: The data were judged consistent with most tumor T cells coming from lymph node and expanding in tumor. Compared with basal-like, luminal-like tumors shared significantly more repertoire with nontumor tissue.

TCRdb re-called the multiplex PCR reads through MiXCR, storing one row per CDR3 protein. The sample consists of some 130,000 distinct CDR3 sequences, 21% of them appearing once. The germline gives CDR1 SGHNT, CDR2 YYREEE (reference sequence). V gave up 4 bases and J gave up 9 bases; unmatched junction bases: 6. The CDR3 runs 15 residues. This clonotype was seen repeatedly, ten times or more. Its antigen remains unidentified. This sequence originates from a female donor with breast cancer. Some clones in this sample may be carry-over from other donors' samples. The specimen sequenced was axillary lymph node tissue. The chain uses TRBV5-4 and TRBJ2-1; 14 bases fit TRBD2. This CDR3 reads CASSTGLAGVGEQFF. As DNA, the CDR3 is TGTGCCAGCAGCACGGGACTAGCGGGAGTGGGTGAGCAGTTCTTC.